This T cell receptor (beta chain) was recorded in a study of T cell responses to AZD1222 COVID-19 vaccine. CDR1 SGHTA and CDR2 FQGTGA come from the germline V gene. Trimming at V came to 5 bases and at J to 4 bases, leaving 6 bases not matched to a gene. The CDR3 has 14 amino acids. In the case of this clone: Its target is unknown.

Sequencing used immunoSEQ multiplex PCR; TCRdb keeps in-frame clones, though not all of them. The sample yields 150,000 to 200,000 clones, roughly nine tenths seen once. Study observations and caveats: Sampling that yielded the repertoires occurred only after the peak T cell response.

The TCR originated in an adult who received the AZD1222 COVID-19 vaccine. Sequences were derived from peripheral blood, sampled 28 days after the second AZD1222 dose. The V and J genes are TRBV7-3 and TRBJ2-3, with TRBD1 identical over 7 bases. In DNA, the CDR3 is TGTGCCAGCAGCCAGACAGGGATCGCAGATACGCAGTATTTT. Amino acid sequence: CASSQTGIADTQYF.